Below, 23 T cell receptor beta chains from the same sample are listed, as sequenced in a study of shared clonotypes between healthy human individuals. Measured with immunoSEQ multiplex PCR; TCRdb has only the in-frame clones, and not every one. Of about 340,000 clones listed, roughly 80% are singletons. The sample was memory CD4+ T cells sorted from blood. The subset is: CD45RA-negative fraction. These receptors were collected from a man under 40 in good health.

This clone was seen only a few times. The chain has TRBV21-1 and TRBJ2-7; TRBD1, the table's D call, lacks a check against the DNA. TRBV21-1 is tagged as a pseudogene. The CDR3 totals 14 residues. The CDR3 reads CASSTTQGSYEQYF. As DNA, the CDR3 is TGTGCCAGCAGCACCACACAGGGCTCCTACGAGCAGTACTTC.

About this clone itself: This could be a read error, since a much larger clone is one nucleotide away. This sample includes further DNA sequences coding for the same CDR3. J is TRBJ1-2 and V is TRBV7-2; D might be TRBD1 (6 bases). Germline V lookup: CDR1 SGHTA, CDR2 FQGNSA. The CDR3 sequence is 15 residues long. The CDR3 loop reads CASSPMSGGPYGYTF. Written as DNA, the CDR3 is TGCGCCAGCAGCCCCATGAGTGGGGGCCCCTATGGCTACACCTTC.

This clone has ten or more counts. V usage is TRBV27 and J usage is TRBJ2-7; D gene uncertain. The CDR3 has 14 amino acids. V was clipped by 2 bases and J by 3 bases, with 11 bases between them. Germline CDR1 and CDR2: MNHEY and SMNVEV (reference sequence). CDR3 nucleotide sequence: TGTGCCAGCAGTTTAAAGGAAGCAGTCTACGAGCAGTACTTC. Its protein product is CASSLKEAVYEQYF.

For the CDR3, the DNA is TGTGCCAGCAGTTTTAGGGGCGCTTACGAGCAGTACTTC. It yields the protein CASSFRGAYEQYF. The chain carries TRBV27 and TRBJ2-7, with a tentative D call TRBD1 (5 bases). The germline gives CDR1 MNHEY, CDR2 SMNVEV (reference sequence). The germline V and J ends were trimmed by 3 bases and 4 bases, with 10 bases remaining between them. This CDR3 has 13 amino acids.

The V and J genes are TRBV7-6 and TRBJ1-1; D is undetermined. Per germline, CDR1 SGHVS and CDR2 FNYEAQ. The germline V and J ends were trimmed by 1 base and 1 base, with 4 bases remaining between them. The CDR3 length is 13 residues. CDR3 amino acids: CASSLGSNTEAFF. The DNA for the CDR3 is TGTGCCAGCAGCTTAGGCTCGAACACTGAAGCTTTCTTT.

The chain combines TRBV5-5 with TRBJ1-1; no clear D. Germline loops: CDR1 SGHKS, CDR2 YYEKEE (reference sequence). V shed 3 bases and J shed 3 bases, with 12 bases lying between them. CDR3 length equals 14 residues. The CDR3 here is CASSSGLSYTEAFF. In DNA, the CDR3 is TGTGCCAGCAGCTCCGGCCTTAGCTACACTGAAGCTTTCTTT.

V gene TRBV2 combines with J gene TRBJ2-7; D is uncertain. Germline assignment: CDR1 SNHLY and CDR2 FYNNEI. The V end lost 5 bases, the J end lost 4 bases, and 3 bases lay between the germline ends. CDR3 length: 10 amino acids. CDR3 nucleotide sequence: TGTGCCAGCAGTATATACGAGCAGTACTTC. This sequence encodes CASSIYEQYF.

The chain links TRBV2 to TRBJ2-2; the match to TRBD2 covers 9 bases. The trim removed 8 bases at V and 4 bases at J, leaving 8 bases unmatched. Germline CDR1 SNHLY, CDR2 FYNNEI. The CDR3 covers 15 residues. The CDR3 coding sequence is TGTGCCAGCCTGCGGGAGGGCTGGGGCACCGGGGAGCTGTTTTTT. It translates to CASLREGWGTGELFF.

J is TRBJ2-1 and V is TRBV25-1; 15 nucleotides match TRBD2. Unmatched junction bases numbered 2, after V lost 4 bases and J lost 7 bases. In germline, CDR1 is MGHDK, CDR2 SYGVNS. The CDR3 length is 15 residues. The CDR3 loop is CASSGGTSGRNEQFF. The DNA of the CDR3 is TGTGCCAGCAGTGGCGGGACTAGCGGGAGGAATGAGCAGTTCTTC. Looking up the rest from reference TRBV25-1 and TRBJ2-1 gives the full variable domain: EADIYQTPRYLVIGTGKKITLECSQTMGHDKMYWYQQDPGMELHLIHYSYGVNSTEKGDLSSESTVSRIRTEHFPLTLESARPSHTSQYLCASSGGTSGRNEQFFGPGTRLTVL.

This chain uses TRBV11-3 with TRBJ2-1; 7 bases are shared with TRBD2. V dropped 5 bases and J dropped 0; count of bases not matched to a gene: 7. CDR1 SGHNT and CDR2 YENEEA come from the germline V gene. The CDR3 has 16 residues. The CDR3 spells CASSRGDWISYNEQFF. The DNA for the CDR3 is TGTGCCAGCAGCCGGGGGGACTGGATCTCCTACAATGAGCAGTTCTTC.

This rearrangement joins TRBV9 to TRBJ1-2; D is ambiguous. V lost 3 bases and J 8 bases, leaving 14 bases between the germline ends. Germline assignment: CDR1 SGDLS and CDR2 YYNGEE. This CDR3 is 13 amino acids long. The CDR3 DNA reads as TGTGCCAGCAGCGCCGACGCCCTACAGGGCTACACCTTC. This gives the protein CASSADALQGYTF.

This chain joins TRBV10-2 and TRBJ2-1, with D possibly TRBD1 on 6 matching bases. Trimming pared 3 bases from V and 4 bases from J, leaving 13 bases between. The CDR3 runs 15 residues. Germline V gene lookup returns CDR1 WSHSY and CDR2 SAAADI. CDR3 region: CASSDWGQNYNEQFF. CDR3 DNA: TGCGCCAGCAGTGACTGGGGGCAGAATTACAATGAGCAGTTCTTC.

This clone has just a few counts. The rearrangement links TRBV14 to TRBJ2-3; TRBD2 aligns across 16 bases. The trim removed 1 base at V and 4 bases at J, leaving 8 bases unmatched. The CDR3 has 19 amino acids. Germline V gene sequence: CDR1 SGHDN, CDR2 FVKESK. CDR3 DNA: TGTGCCAGCAGCCAAGGGGGACTAGCGGGAGGGCCCTTGGCAGATACGCAGTATTTT. Translated, it gives CASSQGGLAGGPLADTQYF. Filled out from reference TRBV14 and TRBJ2-3, the complete variable domain reads EAGVTQFPSHSVIEKGQTVTLRCDPISGHDNLYWYRRVMGKEIKFLLHFVKESKQDESGMPNNRFLAERTGGTYSTLKVQPAELEDSGVYFCASSQGGLAGGPLADTQYFGPGTRLTVL.

J is TRBJ2-3 and V is TRBV10-1; 8 bases map to TRBD2. Germline lookup yields CDR1 WNHNN and CDR2 SYGVQD (reference sequence). The CDR3 runs 16 residues. Unmatched junction bases numbered 8, after V lost 4 bases and J lost 2 bases. CDR3 in amino acids: CASSGYREGPTDTQYF. CDR3 bases: TGCGCCAGCAGTGGATACCGGGAGGGCCCCACAGATACGCAGTATTTT.

This clone appeared a few times. The chain uses TRBV18 and TRBJ2-5; D is perhaps TRBD2 (6 bases). V gave up 2 bases and J gave up 5 bases, with 15 bases separating them. Looked up from germline, CDR1 is KGHSH and CDR2 is LQKENI. CDR3 size: 15 residues. The CDR3 reads CASSPGTAFGETQYF. As DNA, the CDR3 is TGTGCCAGCTCACCAGGGACTGCCTTTGGGGAGACCCAGTACTTC.

This CDR3 is CAISDRAGFGEKLFF. The DNA for the CDR3 is TGTGCCATCAGTGATCGGGCCGGGTTTGGGGAAAAACTGTTTTTT. The chain couples TRBV10-3 to TRBJ1-4, with D unresolved. CDR1 ENHRY and CDR2 SYGVKD come from the germline V gene. Trimming stripped 3 bases from V and 8 bases from J, with 16 bases between. There are 15 residues in the CDR3.

The rearrangement links TRBV19 to TRBJ1-4; TRBD1 matches 7 bases. The CDR3 loop spans 14 amino acids. Trimming at V came to 5 bases and at J to 6 bases, leaving 6 bases not matched to a gene. The germline V gene encodes CDR1 LNHDA and CDR2 SQIVND (reference sequence). The CDR3 spells CASSLRGRDEKLFF. Written as DNA, the CDR3 is TGTGCCAGTAGTTTGAGGGGGCGCGATGAAAAACTGTTTTTT.

V and J are TRBV19 and TRBJ2-1; 7 bases fit TRBD2. The CDR3 covers 14 residues. In germline, CDR1 is LNHDA, CDR2 SQIVND (reference sequence). The V segment lost 6 bases and the J segment 6 bases; nucleotides outside the gene matches: 8. CDR3 sequence: CASSRTRPFNEQFF. The CDR3 DNA sequence: TGTGCCAGTAGCCGGACTAGGCCCTTCAATGAGCAGTTCTTC.

The rearrangement joins TRBV4-1 to TRBJ2-1; D is unresolved. Germline loops: CDR1 MGHRA, CDR2 YSYEKL. The germline V and J ends were trimmed by 0 bases and 6 bases, with 18 bases remaining between them. The length of the CDR3 is 17 residues. CDR3: CASSQDLSQRYGNEQFF. DNA for the CDR3: TGCGCCAGCAGCCAAGATCTATCCCAGCGCTATGGCAATGAGCAGTTCTTC.

Only one count was recorded for this clone. This chain joins TRBV18 and TRBJ2-3, with TRBD2 matching over 12 bases. Germline loops: CDR1 KGHSH, CDR2 LQKENI. The CDR3 is 16 residues long. Losses at the gene ends were 2 bases for V and 4 bases for J; bases not matched to a gene: 4. The CDR3 bases are TGTGCCAGCTCACCAACTAGCGGGAGGAAAGCAGATACGCAGTATTTT. Residues: CASSPTSGRKADTQYF. The full variable domain, completed using reference TRBV18 and TRBJ2-3, is NAGVMQNPRHLVRRRGQEARLRCSPMKGHSHVYWYRQLPEEGLKFMVYLQKENIIDESGMPKERFSAEFPKEGPSILRIQQVVRGDSAAYFCASSPTSGRKADTQYFGPGTRLTVL.

This chain connects TRBV11-2 to TRBJ1-2; D is unclear. Germline V gives CDR1 SGHAT, CDR2 FQNNGV. The CDR3 is made up of 14 amino acids. V was shortened by 3 bases and J by 9 bases, with 17 bases between the two germline ends. In DNA form, the CDR3 reads TGTGCCAGCAGCTTTTCACAGAGGGCTCCGAGCTACACCTTC. This gives the protein CASSFSQRAPSYTF.

The table lists this clone with a few counts. The chain uses TRBV2 and TRBJ1-2; TRBD1 agrees at 8 bases. Per the germline V gene, CDR1 is SNHLY and CDR2 is FYNNEI. The CDR3 is 13 residues long. V lost 4 bases, J lost 4 bases, and 2 bases stayed unmatched. CDR3 nucleotide sequence: TGTGCCAGCAGTGCAGGGGGCAGCTATGGCTACACCTTC. This translates into CASSAGGSYGYTF. Using reference TRBV2 and TRBJ1-2 for the parts outside the CDR3, the full variable domain is EPEVTQTPSHQVTQMGQEVILRCVPISNHLYFYWYRQILGQKVEFLVSFYNNEISEKSEIFDDQFSVERPDGSNFTLKIRSTKLEDSAMYFCASSAGGSYGYTFGSGTRLTVV.

The V gene is TRBV28, the J gene TRBJ2-5, with D unclear. The CDR3 has 13 residues. Germline CDR1 MDHEN, CDR2 SYDVKM. V shed 3 bases and J shed 2 bases, with 7 bases lying between them. CDR3: CASSLWQQETQYF. CDR3 bases: TGTGCCAGCAGTTTGTGGCAACAAGAGACCCAGTACTTC.